These T cell receptor beta chains were read from a single sample in a study of T-cell reconstitution after alpha-beta-depleted transplantation in children. TCRdb independently ran MiXCR on the PCR reads; one entry per CDR3 protein. The repertoire holds around 16,000 distinct CDR3 sequences, with 4.5% to 6.5% as singletons. The material sequenced was PBMCs, taken before TCRalphabeta/CD19-depleted stem cell transplant. The receptor source for this set is a boy aged 5-17 years with acute lymphoblastic leukemia, due to receive a stem cell transplant. The CDR3 runs from the conserved cysteine through the conserved F or W. A D gene is named only where the DNA matches it firmly. Clone sizes are shown as once, few or many counts, or a class when the clone is expanded.

d_call: -
clone_size: many
v_call: TRBV28
j_call: TRBJ2-7
cdr3_nt: TGTGCCAGCAGTCCCTCAGGGTACGAGCAGTACTTC
cdr3_aa: CASSPSGYEQYF

d_call: -
clone_size: many
v_call: TRBV5-4
j_call: TRBJ1-1
cdr3_nt: TGTGCCAGCAGCCACAGGGCTACTGAAGCTTTCTTT
cdr3_aa: CASSHRATEAFF

d_call: -
clone_size: many
v_call: TRBV7-8
j_call: TRBJ1-2
cdr3_nt: TGTGCCAGCAGCTTTGTACACCCGGCTGGCTACACCTTC
cdr3_aa: CASSFVHPAGYTF

d_call: TRBD1
clone_size: many
v_call: TRBV12-5
j_call: TRBJ1-2
cdr3_nt: TGTGCTAGTGGTTCTGACAGGGGGAGCGGCTACACCTTC
cdr3_aa: CASGSDRGSGYTF

d_call: -
clone_size: many
v_call: TRBV2
j_call: TRBJ1-5
cdr3_nt: TGTGCCAGCAGCGCCGGGACATCGGGAAATCAGCCCCAGCATTTT
cdr3_aa: CASSAGTSGNQPQHF

d_call: -
clone_size: many
v_call: TRBV12-5
j_call: TRBJ2-1
cdr3_nt: TGTGCTAGTGGTTTGCCTGGGCCCGGGATAGGCTCCTACAATGAGCAGTTCTTC
cdr3_aa: CASGLPGPGIGSYNEQFF

d_call: -
clone_size: medium-sized
v_call: TRBV7-2
j_call: TRBJ1-3
cdr3_nt: TGTGCCAGCAGGTTCATCTCTGGAAACACCATATATTTT
cdr3_aa: CASRFISGNTIYF

d_call: -
clone_size: many
v_call: TRBV20-1
j_call: TRBJ1-5
cdr3_nt: TGCAGTGTTCGAGGATTTAGCAATCAGCCCCAGCATTTT
cdr3_aa: CSVRGFSNQPQHF

d_call: TRBD1
clone_size: many
v_call: TRBV6-5
j_call: TRBJ1-1
cdr3_nt: TGTGCCAGCAAAGCAGGACAGGGCACTGAAGCTTTCTTT
cdr3_aa: CASKAGQGTEAFF

d_call: TRBD2
clone_size: many
v_call: TRBV28
j_call: TRBJ2-1
cdr3_nt: TGTGCCAGCAGCTTAGGGACTAGCGGGAGAAATCAGTTCTTC
cdr3_aa: CASSLGTSGRNQFF